One sample yielded the 21 T cell receptor beta chains listed below, sequenced in a study of blood T cell repertoires in COVID-19. Using immunoSEQ multiplex PCR, the repertoire was profiled, and TCRdb retains in-frame clones only, with some absent. Of tens of thousands of clones listed, 60% to 75% are singletons. The sequenced material came from peripheral blood. The receptors come from a woman in her 70s with acute or convalescent COVID-19.

This clone has only a few counts. In this CDR3 the conserved last residue, phenylalanine or tryptophan, is missing, so a read error is likely. The limits of the CDR3 on the DNA are not certain, so only TCRdb's listed CDR3 is given. The rearrangement joins TRBV2 to TRBJ2-3; the D call in the table, TRBD1, was not verified against the DNA. The V gene's germline CDR1 is SNHLY and CDR2 FYNNEI. A total of 14 residues make up the CDR3, ends included. The CDR3 region is CASSEQGPSPRLLI.

This clone was seen a few times. V gene TRBV7-2 combines with J gene TRBJ1-5; D uncertain. Germline assignment: CDR1 SGHTA and CDR2 FQGNSA. Trimming took off 5 bases at V and 5 bases at J, with 16 bases between the two ends. The CDR3 loop spans 15 amino acids. CDR3 loop: CASSETGNTYQPQHF. The CDR3 region has the DNA TGTGCCAGCAGCGAAACGGGGAATACGTATCAGCCCCAGCATTTT.

The V gene is TRBV9, the J gene TRBJ1-6, with 11 bases aligning to TRBD1. The V and J ends lost 4 bases and 10 bases, in that order; junction bases with no gene match: 7. Germline CDR1 SGDLS, CDR2 YYNGEE. This CDR3 comprises 15 residues. The CDR3 DNA sequence: TGTGCCAGCAGCCCCCGGGACAGGGGGGGGTCACCCCTCCACTTT. Residues: CASSPRDRGGSPLHF. Combining the CDR3 with reference TRBV9 and TRBJ1-6 gives the whole variable domain DSGVTQTPKHLITATGQRVTLRCSPRSGDLSVYWYQQSLDQGLQFLIQYYNGEERAKGNILERFSAQQFPDLHSELNLSSLELGDSALYFCASSPRDRGGSPLHFGNGTRLTVT.

The rearrangement uses TRBV5-4 and TRBJ1-1; D is undetermined. Germline loops: CDR1 SGHNT, CDR2 YYREEE (reference sequence). V lost 1 base and J 1 base, leaving 8 bases between the germline ends. The CDR3 runs 14 residues. CDR3 nucleotide sequence: TGTGCCAGCAGCTTGAGCCTTGGGAACACTGAAGCTTTCTTT. Protein sequence: CASSLSLGNTEAFF.

This chain connects TRBV11-2 to TRBJ1-2; D possibly corresponds to TRBD1 (6 bases). This CDR3 has 14 residues. The germline V gene encodes CDR1 SGHAT and CDR2 FQNNGV. The ends were cut back, 5 bases at V and 1 base at J, with 11 bases in the middle. As DNA, the CDR3 is TGTGCCAGCAGCCGGGACATCTTTAACTATGGCTACACCTTC. As protein: CASSRDIFNYGYTF.

The gene calls are TRBV5-1 and TRBJ2-3; 9 bases map to TRBD1. V was clipped by 4 bases and J by 5 bases; unmatched bases: 5. CDR3 length: 14 residues. CDR1 is SGHRS and CDR2 is YFSETQ in the germline V gene. The CDR3 reads CASSENRGRDTQYF. The CDR3 bases are TGCGCCAGCAGCGAGAACAGGGGGCGAGATACGCAGTATTTT.

This chain connects TRBV9 to TRBJ1-1; D might be TRBD1 (5 bases). Germline assignment: CDR1 SGDLS and CDR2 YYNGEE. The CDR3 has 14 residues. V was cut by 4 bases and J by 4 bases, with 14 bases left in between. The CDR3 loop reads CASSYSGGSTEAFF. The CDR3 DNA is TGTGCCAGCAGCTACTCGGGGGGGAGCACTGAAGCTTTCTTT. The entire variable domain, with the rest obtained from reference TRBV9 and TRBJ1-1, is as follows: DSGVTQTPKHLITATGQRVTLRCSPRSGDLSVYWYQQSLDQGLQFLIQYYNGEERAKGNILERFSAQQFPDLHSELNLSSLELGDSALYFCASSYSGGSTEAFFGQGTRLTVV.

The CDR3 sequence is CASSLIQGESPLHF. CDR3 bases: TGTGCCAGCAGCTTAATACAGGGAGAATCACCCCTCCACTTT. The gene calls are TRBV7-2 and TRBJ1-6; D is perhaps TRBD1 (6 bases). The CDR3 has 14 amino acids. The V and J ends lost 2 bases and 10 bases respectively, with 12 bases between them. Germline assignment: CDR1 SGHTA and CDR2 FQGNSA.

The chain joins TRBV6-6 to TRBJ1-4, with 7 nucleotides matching TRBD1. Per germline, CDR1 MNHNY and CDR2 SVGAGI (reference sequence). The CDR3 covers 15 residues. V lost 5 bases and J lost 3; bases outside the gene matches: 6. CDR3 in DNA: TGTGCCAGCAGTCAACAACAGGGGTCTAATGAAAAACTGTTTTTT. Its translation is CASSQQQGSNEKLFF.

The chain links TRBV6-1 to TRBJ1-1; D gene ambiguous. The CDR3 consists of 14 residues. Germline CDR1 reads MNHNS; CDR2 reads SASEGT. V lost 0 bases, J lost 6 bases, and 11 bases lay in between. CDR3 residues: CASSEAGVPPEAFF. The CDR3 DNA reads as TGTGCCAGCAGTGAAGCAGGAGTCCCCCCTGAAGCTTTCTTT.

The rearrangement links TRBV5-6 to TRBJ1-1, with 7 bases that match TRBD1. Trimming cost V 2 bases and J 5 bases; bases outside gene matches: 6. The CDR3 sequence is 14 residues long. The V gene's germline CDR1 is SGHDT and CDR2 YYEEEE. CDR3 coding DNA: TGTGCCAGCAGCTTCCGGGACAGAAGGACTGAAGCTTTCTTT. It is translated as CASSFRDRRTEAFF.

The chain couples TRBV6-5 to TRBJ2-3; possible D gene TRBD1, 5 bases. Germline CDR1 is MNHEY and CDR2 is SVGAGI. Trimming removed 6 bases at V and 1 base at J, with 11 bases between. The CDR3 is made up of 14 amino acids. DNA of the CDR3: TGTGCCAGCAGACAGGCCTCGGGCACAGATACGCAGTATTTT. Its protein product is CASRQASGTDTQYF.

This clone was seen a handful of times. The chain carries TRBV5-1 and TRBJ2-1, with a possible D match to TRBD2 (5 bases). V lost 4 bases and J 2 bases, leaving 25 bases between the germline ends. Germline lookup yields CDR1 SGHRS and CDR2 YFSETQ. This CDR3 region has 19 residues. The CDR3: CASSPGIAPGEGPYNEQFF. In nucleotides, the CDR3 is TGCGCCAGCAGCCCAGGAATTGCCCCTGGAGAGGGCCCCTACAATGAGCAGTTCTTC. Full variable domain (outside the CDR3, taken from reference TRBV5-1 and TRBJ2-1): KAGVTQTPRYLIKTRGQQVTLSCSPISGHRSVSWYQQTPGQGLQFLFEYFSETQRNKGNFPGRFSGRQFSNSRSEMNVSTLELGDSALYLCASSPGIAPGEGPYNEQFFGPGTRLTVL.

V is TRBV7-8 and J is TRBJ2-7; tentative D call: TRBD1 (5 bases). The germline V gene encodes CDR1 SGHVS and CDR2 FQNEAQ. Trimming removed 1 base from V and 5 bases from J, with 9 bases in between. The CDR3 runs to 13 residues. CDR3 amino acids: CASSLGQTDEQYF. CDR3 sequence (DNA): TGTGCCAGCAGCTTAGGACAGACCGACGAGCAGTACTTC.

CDR3: CASSDDRELDNEQFF. The DNA for the CDR3 is TGTGCCAGCAGCGACGACAGGGAGTTGGACAATGAGCAGTTCTTC. This sequence joins TRBV7-9 and TRBJ2-1; 7 nucleotides match TRBD1. CDR1 is SEHNR and CDR2 is FQNEAQ in the germline V gene (reference sequence). J was trimmed by 5 bases and V by 5 bases; bases with no gene match: 9. The CDR3 runs 15 residues.

This sequence joins TRBV29-1 and TRBJ2-3, with TRBD1 matching over 7 bases. Trimming removed 8 bases from V and 3 bases from J; junction bases left unmatched: 17. This CDR3 contains 16 residues. CDR1 and CDR2 from the germline V gene are SQVTM and ANQGSEA. This CDR3 reads CSTSQGNRGFTDTQYF. As DNA, the CDR3 is TGCAGCACATCTCAAGGGAACAGGGGTTTTACAGATACGCAGTATTTT.

The chain uses TRBV5-5 and TRBJ1-1; D possibly corresponds to TRBD1 (6 bases). Trimming removed 0 bases from V and 3 bases from J, with 12 bases in between. Germline V gene sequence: CDR1 SGHKS, CDR2 YYEKEE (reference sequence). The CDR3 runs to 15 residues. CDR3 sequence reads: CASSLEVGGHTEAFF. CDR3 sequence (DNA): TGTGCCAGCAGCTTGGAGGTGGGGGGGCACACTGAAGCTTTCTTT.

The chain carries TRBV6-6 and TRBJ1-1; 9 nucleotides line up with TRBD1. Germline V gene data show CDR1 as MNHNY and CDR2 as SVGAGI (reference sequence). The CDR3 is 16 amino acids. Unmatched junction bases numbered 12, after V lost 4 bases and J lost 6 bases. The CDR3 DNA reads TGTGCCAGCAGTTCCAGGACAGGGGTAGTAATGTCTGAAGCTTTCTTT. It yields the protein CASSSRTGVVMSEAFF.

The chain recombines TRBV9 with TRBJ2-1; 7 nucleotides match TRBD1. J was trimmed by 0 bases and V by 3 bases; bases with no gene match: 12. Germline V CDR1 and CDR2: SGDLS, YYNGEE. The CDR3 loop spans 18 amino acids. CDR3 loop: CASSAWGYRGSSYNEQFF. The DNA for the CDR3 is TGTGCCAGCAGCGCTTGGGGGTACAGGGGTAGCTCCTACAATGAGCAGTTCTTC.

The rearrangement links TRBV2 to TRBJ2-7; 7 bases match TRBD1. Looked up from germline, CDR1 is SNHLY and CDR2 is FYNNEI. The CDR3 covers 12 residues. V lost 9 bases and J lost 7; bases outside the gene matches: 9. CDR3 bases: TGTGCCAGTCAAGGGGGCCCTGGGGAGCAGTACTTC. The encoded protein is CASQGGPGEQYF.

V usage is TRBV6-5 and J usage is TRBJ1-2; 7 bases fit TRBD1. The CDR3 length is 15 residues. Germline loops: CDR1 MNHEY, CDR2 SVGAGI. The J segment lost 0 bases and the V segment lost 2 bases, leaving 3 bases of the junction unmatched. The CDR3 DNA reads TGTGCCAGCAGTTACCTCGGACAGGCTAACTATGGCTACACCTTC. As protein: CASSYLGQANYGYTF.